This T cell receptor (beta chain) was sequenced during a study of blood T cell repertoires in COVID-19. Study as a whole: Donors in the United States, Italy and Spain gave samples during acute or convalescent COVID-19.

CDR1 is SGHNT, CDR2 YYREEE, per germline (reference sequence). The length of the CDR3 is 16 residues. V was shortened by 3 bases and J by 5 bases, with 20 bases between the two germline ends. Per the study methods: It was from reference gene primer amplification that nucleated cell counts were estimated. Measured with immunoSEQ multiplex PCR; TCRdb has only the in-frame clones, and not every one. V, J and clone size are taken as reported in that table, and D and trimming were inferred from the DNA itself. Among roughly 64,000 clones, around 80% were seen once, and the ten largest hold 4.5% to 7%. The rearrangement uses TRBV5-4 and TRBJ1-2, with D unresolved. The TCR comes from a woman aged 60-75 years with acute or convalescent COVID-19. The sample was peripheral blood. The DNA for the CDR3 is TGTGCCAGCAGCTCCTCCCCTTCAAACCAGAATTATGGCTACACCTTC. This codes for CASSSSPSNQNYGYTF.